The 27 T cell receptor beta chains in this list originate from one sample, sequenced in a study of T cell responses to AZD1222 COVID-19 vaccine. Using immunoSEQ multiplex PCR, the repertoire was profiled, and TCRdb retains in-frame clones only, with some absent. The repertoire has around 150,000 clones, around 84% of them found once; the top ten carry 4.1%. This specimen consisted of peripheral blood, obtained on day 0 of AZD1222 vaccination. The receptor source for this set is an adult in good health.

The CDR3 here is CASSSLEAEAFF. The CDR3 nucleotides are TGTGCCAGCAGTTCCCTCGAGGCTGAAGCTTTCTTT. V usage is TRBV6-5 and J usage is TRBJ1-1; D unresolved. From germline, CDR1 is MNHEY and CDR2 SVGAGI. Trimming pared 4 bases from V and 6 bases from J, leaving 9 bases between. This CDR3 is 12 amino acids long.

CDR3 in amino acids: CASSLRWDRAAFF. CDR3 DNA sequence: TGTGCCAGCAGTCTAAGATGGGACAGGGCAGCTTTCTTT. The V and J genes are TRBV28 and TRBJ1-1; 9 bases match TRBD1. CDR1 is MDHEN and CDR2 is SYDVKM in the germline V gene. The V segment lost 5 bases and the J segment 10 bases; nucleotides outside the gene matches: 8. The CDR3 is 13 amino acids. The whole variable domain, filled in from reference TRBV28 and TRBJ1-1, reads DVKVTQSSRYLVKRTGEKVFLECVQDMDHENMFWYRQDPGLGLRLIYFSYDVKMKEKGDIPEGYSVSREKKERFSLILESASTNQTSMYLCASSLRWDRAAFFGQGTRLTVV.

The rearrangement joins TRBV6-6 to TRBJ1-2, with D tentatively TRBD1 (6 bases). V was clipped by 4 bases and J by 0 bases, with 12 bases between them. The CDR3 loop spans 15 amino acids. Germline V gene sequence: CDR1 MNHNY, CDR2 SVGAGI (reference sequence). CDR3: CASSLGGTANYGYTF. CDR3 DNA: TGTGCCAGCAGTTTAGGGGGGACCGCTAACTATGGCTACACCTTC.

J is TRBJ2-7 and V is TRBV28; possible D gene TRBD2, 6 bases. The V end lost 7 bases, the J end lost 4 bases, and 20 bases lay between the germline ends. There are 15 residues in the CDR3. Germline V gives CDR1 MDHEN, CDR2 SYDVKM. Written as DNA, the CDR3 is TGTGCCAGCACTCAACCGGGACTTGGGGCGTACGAGCAGTACTTC. Translation: CASTQPGLGAYEQYF.

This clone was detected only a few times. This CDR3 is CASSPRISGTTYNEQFF. The CDR3 region has the DNA TGTGCCAGTAGCCCCAGAATCTCCGGGACTACATACAATGAGCAGTTCTTC. This rearrangement joins TRBV19 to TRBJ2-1, with TRBD2 identical over 7 bases. Germline CDR1 LNHDA, CDR2 SQIVND (reference sequence). The CDR3 has 17 residues. V gave up 6 bases and J gave up 4 bases; unmatched junction bases: 15.

The CDR3 sequence: CASSLESQTYEQYF. The CDR3 DNA sequence: TGCGCCAGCAGCTTGGAGAGCCAGACCTACGAGCAGTACTTC. The chain joins TRBV5-1 to TRBJ2-7; D not resolved. CDR1 is SGHRS, CDR2 YFSETQ, per germline. Trimming cost V 0 bases and J 2 bases, with 9 bases left between them. CDR3 size: 14 residues.

In its sample, this clone was seen once. The chain is built from TRBV30 and TRBJ1-2; 8 positions match TRBD1. The germline V gene encodes CDR1 GTSNPN and CDR2 SVGIG (reference sequence). CDR3 length: 14 residues. The trim removed 5 bases at V and 2 bases at J, leaving 7 bases unmatched. CDR3: CAWVPGQENYGYTF. CDR3 coding DNA: TGTGCCTGGGTCCCGGGACAGGAGAACTATGGCTACACCTTC.

This chain joins TRBV3-1 (or the pseudogene TRBV3-2) and TRBJ2-3; 7 positions agree with TRBD1. CDR3 length: 14 residues. CDR1 and CDR2 (germline): LGHDT, YNNKEL (reference sequence). With V trimmed by 4 bases and J by 4 bases, 5 bases remained unmatched. The DNA for the CDR3 is TGTGCCAGCAGCCCGGTTAGGGGGCCAGATACGCAGTATTTT. Translated, it gives CASSPVRGPDTQYF.

This clone was observed a handful of times. The chain carries TRBV6-1 and TRBJ1-2; D call uncertain. CDR3 length: 13 residues. V was trimmed by 0 bases and J by 9 bases, leaving 11 bases between them. Germline V gene lookup returns CDR1 MNHNS and CDR2 SASEGT. The DNA of the CDR3 is TGTGCCAGCAGTGAAGCCAGTTATCAAAGCTACACCTTC. Encoded protein: CASSEASYQSYTF.

The J gene is TRBJ1-5, the V gene TRBV15; TRBD1 aligns across 7 bases. CDR3 size: 15 residues. Germline CDR1 is LNHNV and CDR2 is YYDKDF (reference sequence). Unmatched junction bases numbered 12, after V lost 6 bases and J lost 7 bases. In DNA, the CDR3 is TGTGCCACCAGGTTATCAAACAGGGGTAACCAGCCCCAGCATTTT. Protein sequence: CATRLSNRGNQPQHF.

The genes are TRBV19 and TRBJ2-5; D is ambiguous. Trimming removed 4 bases at V and 3 bases at J, with 12 bases between. The CDR3 spans 14 residues. Germline CDR1 reads LNHDA; CDR2 reads SQIVND (reference sequence). DNA for the CDR3: TGTGCCAGTAGTACGTCCTGGGGAAAAGAGACCCAGTACTTC. It codes for CASSTSWGKETQYF.

The chain has TRBV6-5 and TRBJ1-1; TRBD1 matches 9 bases. The CDR3 has 13 amino acids. Germline-derived CDR1 and CDR2 are MNHEY and SVGAGI. V was pared by 5 bases and J by 7 bases, with 5 bases of the junction left unmatched. DNA of the CDR3: TGTGCCAGCAGTAGACAGGGGGTGAATGAAGCTTTCTTT. This sequence encodes CASSRQGVNEAFF.

A single count supports this clone. The chain uses TRBV2 and TRBJ1-2, with D perhaps TRBD1 (5 bases). CDR1 SNHLY and CDR2 FYNNEI come from the germline V gene. CDR3 size: 14 residues. V dropped 4 bases and J dropped 4 bases, with 13 bases sitting between them. CDR3 sequence (DNA): TGTGCCAGCAGTGTTTTAGGGGTTGGCTATGGCTACACCTTC. Residues: CASSVLGVGYGYTF.

V is TRBV28 and J is TRBJ1-3; D may be TRBD1 (5 bases). This CDR3 spans 15 amino acids. Germline V gene lookup returns CDR1 MDHEN and CDR2 SYDVKM. V lost 7 bases to trimming and J lost 0 bases, with 13 bases between them. CDR3 in amino acids: CASTGGGLSGNTIYF. The CDR3 DNA is TGTGCCAGCACTGGGGGGGGACTCTCTGGAAACACCATATATTTT. Variable domain in full (rest from reference TRBV28 and TRBJ1-3): DVKVTQSSRYLVKRTGEKVFLECVQDMDHENMFWYRQDPGLGLRLIYFSYDVKMKEKGDIPEGYSVSREKKERFSLILESASTNQTSMYLCASTGGGLSGNTIYFGEGSWLTVV.

V is TRBV11-2 and J is TRBJ2-2; 8 positions agree with TRBD1. Germline CDR1 and CDR2: SGHAT and FQNNGV. The CDR3 contains 15 residues. With 3 bases clipped from V and 7 bases from J, the junction kept 7 bases outside the gene matches. Here the CDR3 DNA reads TGTGCCAGCAGCTTTGGACAGGGCCTCGTCGGGGAGCTGTTTTTT. Its protein is CASSFGQGLVGELFF. The full variable domain, its missing parts supplied by reference TRBV11-2 and TRBJ2-2, is EAGVAQSPRYKIIEKRQSVAFWCNPISGHATLYWYQQILGQGPKLLIQFQNNGVVDDSQLPKDRFSAERLKGVDSTLKIQPAKLEDSAVYLCASSFGQGLVGELFFGEGSRLTVL.

This clone was counted only a few times. The chain joins TRBV28 to TRBJ1-2; D unresolved. Looked up from germline, CDR1 is MDHEN and CDR2 is SYDVKM. There are 15 residues in the CDR3. Trimming shortened V by 1 base and J by 3 bases, and 12 bases separated the two germline ends. CDR3 DNA: TGTGCCAGCAGTTTATCGTTCAACGGGGACTATGGCTACACCTTC. This translates into CASSLSFNGDYGYTF.

The gene calls are TRBV14 and TRBJ1-2; 9 bases agree with TRBD1. Trimming removed 2 bases from V and 4 bases from J; junction bases left unmatched: 5. The germline V gene has CDR1 SGHDN and CDR2 FVKESK. CDR3 length: 15 amino acids. CDR3 loop: CASSQLGQGFYGYTF. The CDR3, as DNA: TGTGCCAGCAGCCAACTAGGACAGGGGTTCTATGGCTACACCTTC.

The chain employs TRBV18 and TRBJ1-1; 8 positions agree with TRBD1. The CDR3 loop spans 16 amino acids. V gave up 3 bases and J gave up 2 bases; unmatched junction bases: 8. The germline V gene has CDR1 KGHSH and CDR2 LQKENI. The CDR3 DNA reads TGTGCCAGCTCACCGTCCGGACAGGGAGTCAACACTGAAGCTTTCTTT. Translated, it gives CASSPSGQGVNTEAFF.

The sample holds one count of this clone. The chain uses TRBV15 and TRBJ1-1; 7 nucleotides align to TRBD1. CDR3 length: 15 amino acids. V was clipped by 2 bases and J by 7 bases; unmatched bases: 10. CDR1 is LNHNV and CDR2 is YYDKDF in the germline V gene (reference sequence). Here the CDR3 reads CATSRPGQEKNEAFF. CDR3 DNA sequence: TGTGCCACCAGCAGACCCGGACAGGAAAAAAATGAAGCTTTCTTT.

Written as DNA, the CDR3 is TGTGCCAGCAGCCTCCCGACCGGAAGGGAAAACACCATATATTTT. Protein: CASSLPTGRENTIYF. The genes are TRBV9 and TRBJ1-3; D remains ambiguous. V was shortened by 4 bases and J by 6 bases, with 17 bases between the two germline ends. There are 15 residues in the CDR3. The germline CDR1 and CDR2 sequences are SGDLS and YYNGEE.

This clone showed up just once. V and J are TRBV2 and TRBJ1-6; 9 bases are shared with TRBD1. In germline, CDR1 is SNHLY, CDR2 FYNNEI. Trimming took 5 bases from V and 10 from J; bases not matched to a gene: 9. The CDR3 is 15 amino acids. The CDR3 loop is CASSLGDRERSPLHF. The CDR3 region has the DNA TGTGCCAGCAGTCTGGGGGACAGGGAGAGATCACCCCTCCACTTT.

The chain recombines TRBV6-6 with TRBJ1-2; no clear D. Trimming cost V 6 bases and J 0 bases, with 11 bases left between them. Germline-derived CDR1 and CDR2 are MNHNY and SVGAGI (reference sequence). This CDR3 is 14 amino acids long. The CDR3 region is CASSPNGANYGYTF. The CDR3 nucleotides read TGTGCCAGCAGCCCCAATGGGGCTAACTATGGCTACACCTTC.

The rearrangement joins TRBV4-2 to TRBJ1-1, with D maybe TRBD1 (6 bases). V was trimmed by 0 bases and J by 2 bases, leaving 10 bases between them. The CDR3 is 15 residues long. The germline V gene has CDR1 LGHNA and CDR2 YNFKEQ. The CDR3 spells CASSQEGTHNTEAFF. CDR3 nucleotide sequence: TGTGCCAGCAGCCAAGAAGGGACACATAACACTGAAGCTTTCTTT.

The rearrangement uses TRBV28 and TRBJ2-7, with D tentatively TRBD2 (7 bases). The CDR3 has 14 residues. V lost 9 bases, J lost 4 bases, and 19 bases lay in between. The germline V gene encodes CDR1 MDHEN and CDR2 SYDVKM. The CDR3 bases are TGTGCCAGTCGACGGGGGGCCAGTCTATACGAGCAGTACTTC. Its protein product is CASRRGASLYEQYF.

The chain has TRBV20-1 and TRBJ1-1, with a weak D call TRBD1 (5 bases). V lost 6 bases to trimming and J lost 3 bases, with 8 bases between them. The CDR3 has 11 amino acids. Germline CDR1 and CDR2: DFQATT and SNEGSKA (reference sequence). CDR3 DNA sequence: TGCAGTGCAGACAGTTACACTGAAGCTTTCTTT. Amino acids: CSADSYTEAFF.

This clone was picked up a small number of times. The chain carries TRBV28 and TRBJ1-5; the D gene is possibly TRBD1 (5 bases). The CDR3 has 15 amino acids. Germline V CDR1 and CDR2: MDHEN, SYDVKM. V dropped 5 bases and J dropped 1 base, with 12 bases sitting between them. The CDR3 coding sequence is TGTGCCAGCAGTCTTCTGGGGGGGAGCAATCAGCCCCAGCATTTT. Translation: CASSLLGGSNQPQHF.

The sample holds one count of this clone. The gene calls are TRBV2 and TRBJ1-1, with 7 bases matching TRBD1. The CDR3 length is 16 residues. Germline CDR1 is SNHLY and CDR2 is FYNNEI. After removal of 3 bases from V and 5 bases from J, the junction contained 12 bases not matched to a gene. CDR3 residues: CASSDQGVEIGTEAFF. Here the CDR3 DNA reads TGTGCCAGCAGTGACCAGGGGGTAGAAATTGGGACTGAAGCTTTCTTT.